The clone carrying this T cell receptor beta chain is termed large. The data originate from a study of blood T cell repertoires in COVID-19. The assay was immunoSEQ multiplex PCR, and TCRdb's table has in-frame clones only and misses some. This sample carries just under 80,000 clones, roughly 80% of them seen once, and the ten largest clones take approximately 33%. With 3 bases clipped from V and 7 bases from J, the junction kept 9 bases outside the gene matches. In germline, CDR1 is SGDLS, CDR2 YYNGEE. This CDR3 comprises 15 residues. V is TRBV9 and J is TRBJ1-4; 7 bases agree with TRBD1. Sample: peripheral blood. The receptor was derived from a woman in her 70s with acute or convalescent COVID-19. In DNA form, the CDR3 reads TGTGCCAGCAGCGCCCCGACAGGGCTCGTTGAAAAACTGTTTTTT. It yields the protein CASSAPTGLVEKLFF.